Described below is a single TCR beta chain sequence and its context. Its antigen is as yet unknown. Both 60 Vbeta primers and 13 Jbeta primers went into the PCR. Libraries were prepared by immunoSEQ multiplex PCR; TCRdb keeps only in-frame clonotypes and omits some of them. Of about 180,000 clones detected, 77% appear once; the ten largest clones hold less than 4.5%. This entry comes from a study of cytomegalovirus exposure and HLA in healthy donors. The study's findings and limits: Overall, around 160 TCR beta chains were annotated as cytomegalovirus-associated.

CDR3 length: 13 amino acids. The ends were cut back, 2 bases at V and 6 bases at J, with 8 bases in the middle. Germline loops: CDR1 KGHSH, CDR2 LQKENI. This sequence joins TRBV18 and TRBJ1-5; possibly TRBD1 for D (5 bases). This sequence originates from a woman aged 55-75 years in good health and CMV-seropositive. The sequenced sample was PBMCs. CDR3 amino acids: CASSPMGPQPQHF. For the CDR3, the DNA is TGTGCCAGCTCACCAATGGGGCCTCAGCCCCAGCATTTT. Drawing the rest from reference TRBV18 and TRBJ1-5, the complete variable domain is NAGVMQNPRHLVRRRGQEARLRCSPMKGHSHVYWYRQLPEEGLKFMVYLQKENIIDESGMPKERFSAEFPKEGPSILRIQQVVRGDSAAYFCASSPMGPQPQHFGDGTRLSIL.